This T cell receptor (beta chain) was recorded in a study of cytomegalovirus exposure and HLA in healthy donors. With regard to this clone: Antigen specificity is unknown.

60 Vbeta and 13 Jbeta primers were used in PCR. Here immunoSEQ multiplex PCR was the method, and the copy in TCRdb shows in-frame clones only, minus some. The sample holds 100,000 to 150,000 clones, around 83% seen once. Study findings and constraints: Cytomegalovirus-associated status was assigned to approximately 160 TCR beta chains. Cytomegalovirus status, reportedly, was diagnosed with high specificity and sensitivity by the classifier. No immune exposure information besides CMV serostatus was available. Researchers reported in a later analysis that common viral pathogens appeared linked to several top clusters.

The CDR3 covers 16 residues. Looked up from germline, CDR1 is MGHRA and CDR2 is YSYEKL. The J segment lost 5 bases and the V segment lost 0 bases, leaving 5 bases of the junction unmatched. The clonotype was recovered from a woman between 45 and 65 years old in good health and CMV-seropositive. Input material: PBMCs. J is TRBJ2-5 and V is TRBV4-1; TRBD2 matches 11 bases. In nucleotides, the CDR3 is TGCGCCAGCAGCCAAGATCCCGGGACTAGCGGTGAGACCCAGTACTTC. Protein product: CASSQDPGTSGETQYF.